These T cell receptor beta chains were read from a single sample in a study of CD8+ T cells in alopecia areata. Produced via immunoSEQ multiplex PCR; TCRdb's table is partial and in-frame only. The sample shows 110,000 or so clones, approximately 59% of them seen only once. Specimen: CD8+ T cells sorted from blood, collected at week 4, from a patient treated with tofacitinib. These receptors came from a human donor with alopecia areata. CDR3s include the opening cysteine and the closing phenylalanine or tryptophan. The D gene is left open where the match is weak. Part of the rows lack a size; the others show once, few, many or a class for expanded clones.

d_gene,j_gene,v_gene,abundance,CDR3aa,CDR3nt
-,TRBJ1-2,TRBV13,few,CASSSNLFYGYTF,TGTGCCAGCAGCTCCAACCTCTTCTATGGCTACACCTTC
-,TRBJ2-7,TRBV30,few,CAWSGQNYEQYF,TGTGCCTGGAGTGGACAGAACTACGAGCAGTACTTC
TRBD1,TRBJ1-1,TRBV29-1,-,CSVATGTGGTEAFF,TGCAGCGTTGCCACCGGGACAGGGGGCACTGAAGCTTTCTTT
-,TRBJ1-1,TRBV21-1,-,CASSKAGERQGAWNTEAFF,TGTGCCAGCAGCAAAGCAGGGGAGCGGCAGGGGGCGTGGAACACTGAAGCTTTCTTT
TRBD2,TRBJ2-1,TRBV29-1,few,CSVEDRGGDEQFF,TGCAGCGTTGAAGATCGGGGGGGCGATGAGCAGTTCTTC
TRBD1,TRBJ2-1,TRBV30,few,CAWSAGQGRDEQFF,TGTGCCTGGAGTGCGGGACAGGGCCGGGATGAGCAGTTCTTC
-,TRBJ1-1,TRBV11-1,-,CASRVDKLNTEAFF,TGTGCCAGCAGAGTAGACAAGTTGAACACTGAAGCTTTCTTT
TRBD1,TRBJ2-5,TRBV29-1,few,CSASGGTGTGEQYF,TGCAGCGCCTCCGGAGGGACAGGGACAGGAGAGCAGTACTTC
-,TRBJ2-5,TRBV27,-,CASSLETQYF,TGTGCCAGCAGTTTAGAGACCCAGTACTTC
-,TRBJ2-6,TRBV28,-,CASSSPGPSGANVLTF,TGTGCCAGCAGTTCCCCGGGCCCCTCTGGGGCCAACGTCCTGACTTTC
TRBD2,TRBJ2-7,TRBV13,-,CASSLLLPGRADEQYF,TGTGCCAGCAGCTTATTATTGCCGGGGAGGGCGGATGAGCAGTACTTC
-,TRBJ2-1,TRBV30,few,CAWSEERNEQFF,TGTGCCTGGAGTGAGGAGAGAAATGAGCAGTTCTTC
-,TRBJ2-1,TRBV19,few,CASSILGGGSNEQFF,TGTGCCAGTAGTATCTTGGGGGGCGGGAGCAATGAGCAGTTCTTC
-,TRBJ2-7,TRBV18,-,CASSPEAGSTYEQYF,TGTGCCAGCTCACCAGAGGCAGGCTCTACCTACGAGCAGTACTTC
-,TRBJ1-2,TRBV27,-,CASSLSGTYGYTF,TGTGCCAGCAGTTTATCAGGGACCTATGGCTACACCTTC
TRBD1,TRBJ1-4,TRBV4-1,-,CASSQGFGWDRLF,TGCGCCAGCAGCCAGGGATTTGGATGGGACAGGTTATTT
TRBD2,TRBJ2-5,TRBV28,-,CASGGDGRTETQYF,TGTGCCAGCGGGGGGGACGGGAGGACAGAGACCCAGTACTTC
TRBD1,TRBJ1-4,TRBV29-1,-,CSADGTGGYATNEKLFF,TGCAGCGCCGACGGGACAGGGGGATATGCAACTAATGAAAAACTGTTTTTT
-,TRBJ1-5,TRBV20-1,few,CSAGDNQPQHF,TGCAGTGCCGGGGACAATCAGCCCCAGCATTTT
-,TRBJ1-3,TRBV30,-,CAGLSGNTIYF,TGTGCCGGTCTCTCTGGAAACACCATATATTTT
-,TRBJ2-7,TRBV2,-,CASLPGFALYEQYF,TGTGCCAGCCTACCGGGCTTCGCCCTTTACGAGCAGTACTTC
-,TRBJ1-1,TRBV6-5,few,CASSSGAWEAFF,TGTGCCAGCAGTTCAGGGGCCTGGGAAGCTTTCTTT
-,TRBJ2-7,TRBV30,-,CAWTDGAGVGEQYF,TGTGCCTGGACCGATGGGGCAGGGGTGGGTGAGCAGTACTTC
TRBD2,TRBJ2-3,TRBV7-2,-,CASSSSPGLAGVGTDTQYF,TGTGCCAGCAGCTCATCACCGGGACTAGCGGGGGTGGGCACAGATACGCAGTATTTT
-,TRBJ2-1,TRBV5-4,-,CASSKDLTSREQFF,TGTGCCAGCAGCAAGGATCTCACCAGTCGCGAGCAGTTCTTC
TRBD1,TRBJ2-7,TRBV29-1,-,CSVEAEDRGYEQYF,TGCAGCGTTGAAGCGGAGGACAGGGGCTACGAGCAGTACTTC
-,TRBJ2-7,TRBV29-1,-,CSVEMAGDYEQYF,TGCAGCGTTGAAATGGCAGGAGACTACGAGCAGTACTTC
-,TRBJ2-2,TRBV6-1,once,CASSEDPGGTGELFF,TGTGCCAGCAGTGAGGACCCGGGCGGGACCGGGGAGCTGTTTTTT
-,TRBJ2-7,TRBV29-1,few,CSVVAVYEQYF,TGCAGCGTTGTTGCGGTCTACGAGCAGTACTTC
TRBD2,TRBJ2-3,TRBV29-1,few,CSVQRASGSTDTQYF,TGCAGCGTCCAGCGGGCTAGCGGCTCCACAGATACGCAGTATTTT
-,TRBJ2-3,TRBV5-4,-,CASSSKADTQYF,TGTGCCAGCAGCTCGAAGGCAGATACGCAGTATTTT
-,TRBJ2-1,TRBV5-1,-,CASSLGGLAGNEQFF,TGCGCCAGCAGCTTGGGAGGGTTGGCGGGCAATGAGCAGTTCTTC
-,TRBJ1-2,TRBV29-1,-,CSVRLEGGGYTF,TGCAGCGTTCGGTTGGAGGGTGGCGGCTACACCTTC
TRBD1,TRBJ2-5,TRBV27,-,CASSWGTGGETQYF,TGTGCCAGCAGTTGGGGGACAGGCGGGGAGACCCAGTACTTC
-,TRBJ2-2,TRBV30,-,CAWSDTLRELFF,TGTGCCTGGAGTGACACTCTACGGGAGCTGTTTTTT
TRBD2,TRBJ2-1,TRBV7-9,few,CASTGTSGNGEQFF,TGTGCCAGCACCGGGACTAGCGGGAACGGAGAGCAGTTCTTC